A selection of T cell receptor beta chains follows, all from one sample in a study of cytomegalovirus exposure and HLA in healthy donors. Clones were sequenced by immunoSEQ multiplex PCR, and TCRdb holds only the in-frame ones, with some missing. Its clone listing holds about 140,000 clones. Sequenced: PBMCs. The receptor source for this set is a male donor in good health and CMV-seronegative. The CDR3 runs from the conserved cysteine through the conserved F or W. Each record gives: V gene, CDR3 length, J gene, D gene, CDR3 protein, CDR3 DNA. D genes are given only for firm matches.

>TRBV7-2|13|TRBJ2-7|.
CASSDQQGHEQYF
TGTGCCAGCAGCGACCAACAGGGCCACGAGCAGTACTTC
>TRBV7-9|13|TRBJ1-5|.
CASSLVPNQPQHF
TGTGCCAGCAGCTTAGTTCCTAATCAGCCCCAGCATTTT
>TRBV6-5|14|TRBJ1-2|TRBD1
CASRGQGFDYGYTF
TGTGCCAGCAGAGGACAGGGGTTTGACTATGGCTACACCTTC
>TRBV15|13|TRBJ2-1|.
CATSRVQGNEQFF
TGTGCCACCAGCAGAGTACAGGGAAATGAGCAGTTCTTC
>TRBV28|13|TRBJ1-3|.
CASDGGVGNTIYF
TGTGCCAGCGACGGAGGGGTGGGGAACACCATATATTTT
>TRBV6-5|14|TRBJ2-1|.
CASSRGLADNEQFF
TGTGCCAGCAGTAGAGGACTGGCCGACAATGAGCAGTTCTTC
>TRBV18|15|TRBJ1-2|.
CASSPPIGVALGYTF
TGTGCCAGCTCACCACCGATCGGGGTCGCACTTGGCTACACCTTC
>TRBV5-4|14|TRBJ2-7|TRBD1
CASSLGTGGYEQYF
TGTGCCAGCAGCTTAGGGACAGGGGGCTACGAGCAGTACTTC
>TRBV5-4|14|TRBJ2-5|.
CASSLSTGQETQYF
TGTGCCAGCAGCTTGTCGACAGGCCAAGAGACCCAGTACTTC
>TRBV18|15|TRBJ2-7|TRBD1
CASSPGQAIFYEQYF
TGTGCCAGCTCACCGGGACAGGCGATCTTCTACGAGCAGTACTTC
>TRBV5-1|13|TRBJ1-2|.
CASSFDSSYGYTF
TGCGCCAGCAGCTTCGACAGCTCCTATGGCTACACCTTC